A single sample is the source of the 14 T cell receptor beta chains below, sequenced in a study of blood T cell repertoires in COVID-19. Assay used: immunoSEQ multiplex PCR; TCRdb lists only in-frame clones, some missing. The sample carries roughly 20,000 clones, 93% recorded once. Material: peripheral blood. The receptors originated from a human donor in a cohort sampled during active COVID-19.

The rearrangement uses TRBV5-6 and TRBJ2-7; a weak D match, TRBD1 (5 bases). This CDR3 region has 15 residues. V was cut by 4 bases and J by 5 bases, with 19 bases left in between. Germline-derived CDR1 and CDR2 are SGHDT and YYEEEE. CDR3 in DNA: TGTGCCAGCAGCCTCATTGGGGCAGGAGCCCACGAGCAGTACTTC. Protein sequence: CASSLIGAGAHEQYF.

The chain couples TRBV7-2 to TRBJ2-3, with D possibly being TRBD1 (6 bases). The CDR3 covers 15 residues. Germline V gene data show CDR1 as SGHTA and CDR2 as FQGNSA. V was cut by 2 bases and J by 2 bases, with 11 bases left in between. CDR3: CASSLYGTPTDTQYF. As DNA, the CDR3 is TGTGCCAGCAGCTTATACGGGACACCCACAGATACGCAGTATTTT.

The rearrangement joins TRBV5-6 to TRBJ1-6; maybe TRBD1 (6 bases). V was cut by 7 bases and J by 9 bases, with 11 bases left in between. This CDR3 contains 12 residues. Germline V gene sequence: CDR1 SGHDT, CDR2 YYEEEE. The CDR3 coding sequence is TGTGCCAGCGGGGGCGAGGCTTCACCCCTCCACTTT. It encodes CASGGEASPLHF.

V and J are TRBV13 and TRBJ2-3, with TRBD1 identical over 11 bases. V lost 0 bases to trimming and J lost 4 bases; unmatched junction nucleotides: 0. Germline V gene sequence: CDR1 PRHDT, CDR2 FYEKMQ (reference sequence). This CDR3 has 15 residues. This chain's CDR3 is CASSLGDRGPDTQYF. The CDR3 nucleotides read TGTGCCAGCAGCTTAGGGGACAGGGGGCCAGATACGCAGTATTTT.

The chain combines TRBV4-1 with TRBJ2-2; no definite D call. Trimming removed 4 bases at V and 13 bases at J, with 22 bases between. The CDR3 is made up of 15 amino acids. The germline V gene has CDR1 MGHRA and CDR2 YSYEKL. The CDR3 sequence is CASSLKPGYELGLFF. In DNA form, the CDR3 reads TGCGCCAGCAGCCTAAAGCCCGGGTATGAGTTAGGGCTGTTTTTT.

CDR3 in amino acids: CASSPTGPGEKLFF. The CDR3, as DNA: TGTGCCAGCAGCCCAACAGGGCCGGGTGAAAAACTGTTTTTT. The chain links TRBV7-2 to TRBJ1-4; a possible D gene is TRBD1 (6 bases). The CDR3 covers 14 residues. V was cut by 5 bases and J by 7 bases, with 14 bases left in between. Per germline, CDR1 SGHTA and CDR2 FQGNSA.

The chain uses TRBV9 and TRBJ2-5, with 8 bases aligning to TRBD1. Germline trimming cut 1 base from V and 2 bases from J; bases unmatched to any gene: 4. The germline gives CDR1 SGDLS, CDR2 YYNGEE. The CDR3 runs to 15 residues. DNA of the CDR3: TGTGCCAGCAGCGTAACGACAGGGGCACAAGAGACCCAGTACTTC. It specifies CASSVTTGAQETQYF.

The chain is built from TRBV3-1 (or the pseudogene TRBV3-2) and TRBJ2-3; possible D gene TRBD1, 5 bases. The CDR3 contains 14 residues. V lost 2 bases and J 1 base, leaving 7 bases between the germline ends. In germline, CDR1 is LGHDT, CDR2 YNNKEL (reference sequence). CDR3 protein: CASSQPGRTDTQYF. CDR3 DNA sequence: TGTGCCAGCAGCCAACCAGGGCGCACAGATACGCAGTATTTT.

The rearrangement uses TRBV6-2 or TRBV6-3 and TRBJ2-7; possible D gene TRBD2, 6 bases. Trimming pared 4 bases from V and 2 bases from J, leaving 9 bases between. In germline, CDR1 is MNHEY, CDR2 SVGEGT. The CDR3 spans 13 residues. The CDR3 bases are TGTGCCAGCAGTTGGGGACTCACCTACGAGCAGTACTTC. It encodes CASSWGLTYEQYF.

The rearrangement uses TRBV7-9 and TRBJ1-6, with 7 bases fitting TRBD1. Germline assignment: CDR1 SEHNR and CDR2 FQNEAQ (reference sequence). V gave up 5 bases and J gave up 8 bases; unmatched junction bases: 6. The length of the CDR3 is 14 residues. The CDR3 loop is CASSGGTVDSPLHF. In DNA, the CDR3 is TGTGCCAGCAGCGGTGGGACAGTCGATTCACCCCTCCACTTT.

This rearrangement joins TRBV6-2 or TRBV6-3 to TRBJ1-1; D uncertain. V was pared by 2 bases and J by 7 bases, with 14 bases between. In germline, CDR1 is MNHEY, CDR2 SVGEGT. The CDR3 covers 14 residues. The CDR3 nucleotides are TGTGCCAGCAGTTACCCACTCGGGAGGATTGAAGCTTTCTTT. This sequence encodes CASSYPLGRIEAFF.

The rearrangement links TRBV28 to TRBJ2-3; 12 bases fit TRBD1. Germline lookup yields CDR1 MDHEN and CDR2 SYDVKM. The V gene end was trimmed by 7 bases and the J gene end by 0 bases; junction bases not matched to a gene: 14. The CDR3 is 19 residues long. In nucleotides, the CDR3 is TGTGCCAGCACCCTAGAGGGGACAGGGGGCCTCGCCAGCACAGATACGCAGTATTTT. Its protein product is CASTLEGTGGLASTDTQYF. The full variable domain, its missing parts supplied by reference TRBV28 and TRBJ2-3, is DVKVTQSSRYLVKRTGEKVFLECVQDMDHENMFWYRQDPGLGLRLIYFSYDVKMKEKGDIPEGYSVSREKKERFSLILESASTNQTSMYLCASTLEGTGGLASTDTQYFGPGTRLTVL.

The chain has TRBV4-3 and TRBJ2-1, with 9 bases matching TRBD2. Germline CDR1 and CDR2: LGHNA and YSLEER. This CDR3 comprises 16 residues. With 0 bases clipped from V and 2 bases from J, the junction kept 2 bases outside the gene matches. In DNA form, the CDR3 reads TGCGCCAGCAGCCAAGACGCTAGCGGGACCTACAATGAGCAGTTCTTC. Translating it yields CASSQDASGTYNEQFF.

This chain uses TRBV5-5 with TRBJ1-1; D gene ambiguous. Between the trimmed V and J ends, which lost 0 bases and 7 bases, there was a span of 7 bases. The V gene's germline CDR1 is SGHKS and CDR2 YYEKEE (reference sequence). This CDR3 has 12 residues. CDR3 nucleotides: TGTGCCAGCAGCTTGGCCGGGAATGAAGCTTTCTTT. This encodes CASSLAGNEAFF.